This entry concerns a single T cell receptor (beta chain). The target of this receptor is not known. No base quality values were provided; no much bigger clone lies one nucleotide off. The CDR3 regions of human TCRbeta chains were analyzed by immunosequencing. The original pipeline was this. Repertoire TCRs were matched against a reference library of SARS-CoV-2-specific TCRs generated with the MIRA antigen-specificity platform. Breadth was defined as the fraction of unique TCRs that were SARS-CoV-2-associated. Depth was defined as the fraction of total T cells that were SARS-CoV-2-associated. Using the MIRA data, each spike-specific TCR was mapped to the spike region that the TCR reacts to and placed in a CD4 or CD8 class. Log10-transformed breadth and depth values were compared by one-way ANOVA with Sidak's multiple comparisons tests. The table was pulled from immuneACCESS by TCRdb, which kept in-frame rearrangements only. Such tables lose some clones; where checked, under half of the loss comes from unresolved V genes, and the rest has no known cause. Clone size and V and J calls were adopted from that table, with D and trimming inferred from the DNA. Here the sample has more than 75,000 clones; approximately 87% occur a single time. The ten largest clones take up 20% to 30% of the sample.

Clipping removes 8 bases from V and 8 bases from J, with 6 as the unmatched junction base count. The CDR3 spans 12 residues, from the cysteine through the phenylalanine. Solely the CDR3 DNA is kept, with 36 bases framed from the first base. CDR1 and CDR2 are read off the germline V gene as MNHEY and SVGAGI. The data were taken from a study of T cell responses to AZD1222 COVID-19 vaccine (dated by TCRdb to 2020 to 2022). With regard to the full study: Because spike-specific TCR depth and breadth did not differ between the two schedules, AZD1222 recipients who got a second dose at roughly 4 weeks were pooled with those who got a second dose at roughly 12 weeks. A total of about 230 trial participants underwent TCR sequencing, of whom approximately 210 received two doses of AZD1222 and 26 received two doses of the MenACWY control vaccine. Enrollment into the trials was organized by age into subgroups of 18-55, 56-69 and 70-plus years, and those subgroups contained about 160, 30 and 59 TCR-sequenced participants, respectively.

This specimen's time point label, interpreted: baseline before first vaccination. Samples from vaccinated people were obtained from the UK trials COV001 and COV002, which included a single-blind randomized controlled phase 2/3 trial of AZD1222 (ChAdOx1 nCoV-19) in healthy adults. For TCRbeta chain sequencing, PBMC samples were collected from trial participants at day 0 and at day 28 after the second dose. Summary of the overall study and its limitations: Epitopes outside the regions mutated in the B.1.351 and B.1.1.7 variants were reportedly recognized by nearly half of the unique spike-specific TCRs. The 56-69-year group was small, and its depth increase did not reach significance, likely because of low power. The whole spike protein was spanned by vaccine-associated CD4 TCRs, and dominant responses were seen in regions 160-218 and 743-854. Spike-specific TCR breadth and depth rose significantly after two AZD1222 doses compared with day 0 and with MenACWY recipients. Only a handful of AZD1222 recipients were SARS-CoV-2 seropositive at baseline, limiting conclusions about previously exposed vaccinees. Participants were mostly white British, with more females than males. The authors suggested clonal diversity may have been underestimated. Because no day 14 peak-response samples were available, the repertoires could be characterized only after the peak T cell response.

This sequence originates from an adult in good health. The chain is encoded by TRBV6-5 joined to TRBJ1-5; the junction holds 7 bases that match TRBD1. The sequenced sample was peripheral blood, obtained on day 0 of AZD1222 vaccination. The CDR3 loop reads CASGDRDKPQHF. The nucleotides are TGTGCCAGCGGCGACAGGGATAAGCCCCAGCATTTT.